This TCR beta chain appears in the sequencing data of a study of post-analysis software for immune sequencing data. For the study at large: Progressive-relapsing, secondary progressive and relapsing-remitting multiple sclerosis were among the disease courses included.

V shed 6 bases, J shed 7 bases, and the junction held 11 bases outside the gene matches. Germline CDR1 reads SEHNR; CDR2 reads FQNEAQ (reference sequence). The CDR3 runs 16 residues. The authors incorporated unique molecular identifiers into the TCR beta cDNA libraries. Some 500,000 cDNA molecules were obtained from 1 to 10 million T cells. Each CDR3 protein gets one entry after TCRdb re-called the PCR reads with MiXCR. Of approximately 660,000 distinct CDR3 sequences listed, roughly three fifths are singletons. Findings and caveats of the study: Strong same-batch co-clustering of samples appeared with F measure clustering. Patients showed TRBV5-6, TRBV5-1 and TRBV20-1 among a few TRBV segments more frequent than in controls. The study found significantly lower normalized Chao1 diversity in multiple sclerosis patients than in controls.

Concerning this clonotype itself: Its antigen is still unknown.

The sample was blood. The chain is built from TRBV7-9 and TRBJ2-1; 11 bases match TRBD2. This clonotype was obtained from a girl aged 2 to 10 with multiple sclerosis. CDR3 sequence reads: CASRLSGVAGGNEQFF. CDR3 DNA sequence: TGTGCCAGCAGGTTATCGGGGGTAGCGGGAGGGAATGAGCAGTTCTTC.